This T cell receptor beta chain comes out of a study of response to subunit inactivated influenza vaccine. The study, taken as a whole, reports: After each seasonal influenza vaccination, few new T cells are recruited, the authors suggested.

This clonotype came up a few times. The antigen is unknown. This CDR3 comprises 14 residues. J lost 5 bases, V lost 2 bases, and 6 bases had no gene match. Germline values: CDR1 SGHVS, CDR2 FQNEAQ. Each CDR3 protein is one row after TCRdb ran MiXCR on the RT-PCR reads. The profile shows 650,000 or so distinct CDR3 sequences, 11% to 15% of them singletons. The receptor was isolated from a man aged 45-60 years who received an inactivated influenza vaccine. The sample was PBMCs from blood, taken around two weeks before vaccination. The chain has TRBV7-8 and TRBJ2-7; 7 nucleotides align to TRBD1. The CDR3 DNA follows: TGTGCCAGCAGCTTACTACAGGGGACCAACGAGCAGTACTTC. Protein product: CASSLLQGTNEQYF.